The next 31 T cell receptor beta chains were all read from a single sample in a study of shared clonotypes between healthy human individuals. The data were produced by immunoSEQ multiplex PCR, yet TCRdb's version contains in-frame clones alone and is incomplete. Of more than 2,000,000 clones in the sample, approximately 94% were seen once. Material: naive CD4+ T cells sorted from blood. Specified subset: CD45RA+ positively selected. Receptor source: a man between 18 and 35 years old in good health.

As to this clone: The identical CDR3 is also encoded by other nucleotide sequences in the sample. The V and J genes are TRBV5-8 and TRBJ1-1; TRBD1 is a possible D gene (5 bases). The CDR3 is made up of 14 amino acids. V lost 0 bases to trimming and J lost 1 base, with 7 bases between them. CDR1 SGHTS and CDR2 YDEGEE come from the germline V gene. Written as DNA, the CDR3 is TGTGCCAGCAGCTTGGGCGACAGGAACACTGAAGCTTTCTTT. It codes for CASSLGDRNTEAFF.

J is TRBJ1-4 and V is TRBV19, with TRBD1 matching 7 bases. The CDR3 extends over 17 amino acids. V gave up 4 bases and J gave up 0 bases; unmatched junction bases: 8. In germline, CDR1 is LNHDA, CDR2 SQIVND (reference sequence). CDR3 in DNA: TGTGCCAGTAGTAGTGGACAGGAAGATGCAACTAATGAAAAACTGTTTTTT. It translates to CASSSGQEDATNEKLFF. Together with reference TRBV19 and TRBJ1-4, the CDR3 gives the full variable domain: DGGITQSPKYLFRKEGQNVTLSCEQNLNHDAMYWYRQDPGQGLRLIYYSQIVNDFQKGDIAEGYSVSREKKESFPLTVTSAQKNPTAFYLCASSSGQEDATNEKLFFGSGTQLSVL.

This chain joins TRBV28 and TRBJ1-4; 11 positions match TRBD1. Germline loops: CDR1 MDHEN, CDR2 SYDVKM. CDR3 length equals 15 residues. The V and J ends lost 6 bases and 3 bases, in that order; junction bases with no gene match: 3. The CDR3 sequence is CASRGQGGSNEKLFF. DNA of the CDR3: TGTGCCAGCAGGGGACAGGGGGGGTCTAATGAAAAACTGTTTTTT.

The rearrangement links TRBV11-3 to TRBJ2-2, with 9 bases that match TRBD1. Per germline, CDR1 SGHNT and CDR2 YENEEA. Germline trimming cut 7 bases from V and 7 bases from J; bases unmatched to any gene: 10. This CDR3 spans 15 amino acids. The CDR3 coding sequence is TGTGCCAGCACTGGGGGACAGGGTGTGAACGGGGAGCTGTTTTTT. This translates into CASTGGQGVNGELFF. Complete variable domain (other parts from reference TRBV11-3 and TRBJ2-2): EAGVVQSPRYKIIEKKQPVAFWCNPISGHNTLYWYLQNLGQGPELLIRYENEEAVDDSQLPKDRFSAERLKGVDSTLKIQPAELGDSAVYLCASTGGQGVNGELFFGEGSRLTVL.

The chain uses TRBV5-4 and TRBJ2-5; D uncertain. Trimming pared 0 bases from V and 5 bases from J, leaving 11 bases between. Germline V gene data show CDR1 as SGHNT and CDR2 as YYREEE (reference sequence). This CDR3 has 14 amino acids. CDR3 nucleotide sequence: TGTGCCAGCAGCTTGGAGTTTAGTATGGAGACCCAGTACTTC. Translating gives CASSLEFSMETQYF.

The CDR3 here is CAISDYGQVYNEQFF. The CDR3 bases are TGTGCCATCAGTGATTACGGACAGGTTTACAATGAGCAGTTCTTC. The chain combines TRBV10-3 with TRBJ2-1; 7 bases align to TRBD1. The CDR3 sequence is 15 residues long. Germline V gene lookup returns CDR1 ENHRY and CDR2 SYGVKD. Unmatched junction bases numbered 6, after V lost 3 bases and J lost 4 bases.

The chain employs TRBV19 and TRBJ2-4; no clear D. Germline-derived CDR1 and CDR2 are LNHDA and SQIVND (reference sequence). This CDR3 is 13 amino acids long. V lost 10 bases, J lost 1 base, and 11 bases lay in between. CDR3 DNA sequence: TGTGCCACTATAGGGTCCGCCAAAAACATTCAGTACTTC. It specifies CATIGSAKNIQYF. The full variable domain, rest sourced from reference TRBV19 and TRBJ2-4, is DGGITQSPKYLFRKEGQNVTLSCEQNLNHDAMYWYRQDPGQGLRLIYYSQIVNDFQKGDIAEGYSVSREKKESFPLTVTSAQKNPTAFYLCATIGSAKNIQYFGAGTRLSVL.

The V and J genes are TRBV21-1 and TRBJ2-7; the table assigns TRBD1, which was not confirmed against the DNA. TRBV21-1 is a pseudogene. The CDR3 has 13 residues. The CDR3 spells CASGSGGGYEQYF. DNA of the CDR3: TGTGCCAGCGGATCAGGGGGAGGATACGAGCAGTACTTC.

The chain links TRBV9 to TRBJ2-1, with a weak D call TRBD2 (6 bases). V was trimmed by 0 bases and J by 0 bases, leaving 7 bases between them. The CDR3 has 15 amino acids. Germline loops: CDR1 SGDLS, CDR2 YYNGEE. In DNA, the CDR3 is TGTGCCAGCAGCGTAGGAGCGGGCTCCTACAATGAGCAGTTCTTC. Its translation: CASSVGAGSYNEQFF.

In nucleotides, the CDR3 is TGTGCCAGCAGTCCCCACACAGAGATGACCTACGAGCAGTACTTC. This sequence encodes CASSPHTEMTYEQYF. This chain uses TRBV6-1 with TRBJ2-7; D uncertain. Germline-derived CDR1 and CDR2 are MNHNS and SASEGT. The CDR3 totals 15 residues. V was cut by 5 bases and J by 2 bases, with 16 bases left in between.

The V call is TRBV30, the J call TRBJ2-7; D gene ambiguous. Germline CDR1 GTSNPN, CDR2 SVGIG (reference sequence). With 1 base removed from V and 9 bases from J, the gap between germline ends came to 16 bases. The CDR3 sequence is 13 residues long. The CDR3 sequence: CAWSGRRFIAQYF. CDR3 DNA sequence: TGTGCCTGGAGTGGTCGGCGTTTTATTGCGCAGTACTTC.

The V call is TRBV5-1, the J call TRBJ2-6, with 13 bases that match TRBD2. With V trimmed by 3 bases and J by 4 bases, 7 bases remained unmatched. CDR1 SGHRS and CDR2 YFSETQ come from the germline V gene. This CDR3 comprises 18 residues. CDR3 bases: TGCGCCAGCAGCTACACTAGCGGGAGGGCTCTGGGGGCCAACGTCCTGACTTTC. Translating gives CASSYTSGRALGANVLTF.

Here the CDR3 DNA reads TGTGCCAGCAGCTTAAAAGGGAGTGGGGCCAACGTCCTGACTTTC. It yields the protein CASSLKGSGANVLTF. The chain recombines TRBV7-9 with TRBJ2-6, with D perhaps TRBD2 (5 bases). CDR1 and CDR2 (germline): SEHNR, FQNEAQ (reference sequence). The V and J ends lost 2 bases and 3 bases respectively, with 8 bases between them. The length of the CDR3 is 15 residues.

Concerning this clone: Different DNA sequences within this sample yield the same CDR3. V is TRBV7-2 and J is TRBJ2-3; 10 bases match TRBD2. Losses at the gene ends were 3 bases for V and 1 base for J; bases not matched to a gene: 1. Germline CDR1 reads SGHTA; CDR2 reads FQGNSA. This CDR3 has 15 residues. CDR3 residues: CASSLGTSGTDTQYF. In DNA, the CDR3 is TGTGCCAGCAGCTTGGGGACTAGCGGCACAGATACGCAGTATTTT.

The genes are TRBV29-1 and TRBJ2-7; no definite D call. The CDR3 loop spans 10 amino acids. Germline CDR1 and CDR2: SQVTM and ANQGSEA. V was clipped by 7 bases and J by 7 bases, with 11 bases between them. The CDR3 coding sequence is TGCAGCGCGCACAATGGGGAGCAGTACTTC. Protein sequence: CSAHNGEQYF.

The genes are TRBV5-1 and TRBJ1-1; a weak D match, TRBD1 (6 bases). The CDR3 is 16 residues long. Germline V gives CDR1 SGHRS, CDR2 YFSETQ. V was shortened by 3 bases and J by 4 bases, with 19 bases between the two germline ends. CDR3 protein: CASSSTGPGGPTEAFF. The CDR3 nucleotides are TGCGCCAGCAGCTCGACCGGCCCGGGGGGGCCCACTGAAGCTTTCTTT.

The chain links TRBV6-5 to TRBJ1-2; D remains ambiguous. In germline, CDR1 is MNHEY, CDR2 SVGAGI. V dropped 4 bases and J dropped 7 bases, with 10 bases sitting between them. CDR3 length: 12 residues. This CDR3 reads CASSFLGSGYTF. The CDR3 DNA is TGTGCCAGCAGTTTTCTGGGGTCTGGCTACACCTTC.

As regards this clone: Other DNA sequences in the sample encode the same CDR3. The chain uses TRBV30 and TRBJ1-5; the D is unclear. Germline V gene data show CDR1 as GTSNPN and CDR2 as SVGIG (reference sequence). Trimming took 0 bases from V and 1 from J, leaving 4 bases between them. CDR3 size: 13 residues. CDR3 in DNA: TGTGCCTGGAGTGTCGACAGCAATCAGCCCCAGCATTTT. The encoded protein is CAWSVDSNQPQHF.

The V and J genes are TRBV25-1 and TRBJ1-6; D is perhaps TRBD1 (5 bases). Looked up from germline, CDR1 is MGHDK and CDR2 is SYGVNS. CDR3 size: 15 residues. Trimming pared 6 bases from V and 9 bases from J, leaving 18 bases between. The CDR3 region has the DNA TGTGCCAGCAGCGATCGAGCAGGGTGGGGTTCACCCCTCCACTTT. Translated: CASSDRAGWGSPLHF.

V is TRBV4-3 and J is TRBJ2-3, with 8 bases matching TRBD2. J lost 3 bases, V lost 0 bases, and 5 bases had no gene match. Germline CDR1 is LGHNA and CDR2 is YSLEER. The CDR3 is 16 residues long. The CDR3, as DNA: TGCGCCAGCAGCCAAGAGACTAGCGCCTTTACAGATACGCAGTATTTT. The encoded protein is CASSQETSAFTDTQYF.

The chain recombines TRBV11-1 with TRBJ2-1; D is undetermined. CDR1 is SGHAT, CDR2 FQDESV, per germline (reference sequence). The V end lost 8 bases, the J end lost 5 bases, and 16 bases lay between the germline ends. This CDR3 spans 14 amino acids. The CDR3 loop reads CASSPLSQNNEQFF. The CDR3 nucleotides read TGTGCCAGCTCCCCGTTAAGCCAAAACAATGAGCAGTTCTTC.

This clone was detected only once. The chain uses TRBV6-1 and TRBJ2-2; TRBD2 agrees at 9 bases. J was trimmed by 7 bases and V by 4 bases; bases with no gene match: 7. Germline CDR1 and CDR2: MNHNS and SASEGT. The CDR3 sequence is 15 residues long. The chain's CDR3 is CASSGRASGIGELFF. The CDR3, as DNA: TGTGCCAGCAGTGGTAGGGCTAGCGGGATCGGGGAGCTGTTTTTT.

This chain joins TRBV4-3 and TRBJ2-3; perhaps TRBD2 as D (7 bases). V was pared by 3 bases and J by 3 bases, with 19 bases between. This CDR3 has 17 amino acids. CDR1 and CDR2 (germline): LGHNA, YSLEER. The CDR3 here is CASSHILRGGGTDTQYF. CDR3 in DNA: TGCGCCAGCAGCCATATTCTGAGGGGGGGCGGTACAGATACGCAGTATTTT.

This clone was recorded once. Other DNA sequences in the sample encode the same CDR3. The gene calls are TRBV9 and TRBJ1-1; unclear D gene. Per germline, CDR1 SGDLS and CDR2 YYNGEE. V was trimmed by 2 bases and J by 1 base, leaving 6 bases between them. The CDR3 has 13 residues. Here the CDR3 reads CASSVLGNTEAFF. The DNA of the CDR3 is TGTGCCAGCAGCGTCCTGGGGAACACTGAAGCTTTCTTT.

The CDR3 sequence: CASSWGQGETDTQYF. DNA of the CDR3: TGTGCCAGCAGTTGGGGACAGGGGGAAACGGATACGCAGTATTTT. The V and J genes are TRBV2 and TRBJ2-3, with 11 bases identical to TRBD1. Trimming at V came to 5 bases and at J to 6 bases, leaving 7 bases not matched to a gene. The CDR3 is 15 residues long. Germline V gene sequence: CDR1 SNHLY, CDR2 FYNNEI.

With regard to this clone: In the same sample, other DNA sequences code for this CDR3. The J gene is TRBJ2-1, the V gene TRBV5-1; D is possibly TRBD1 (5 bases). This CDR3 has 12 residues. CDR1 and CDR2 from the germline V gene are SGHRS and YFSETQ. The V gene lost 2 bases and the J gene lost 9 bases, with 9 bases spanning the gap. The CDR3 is CASSFLGVEQFF. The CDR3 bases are TGCGCCAGCAGCTTTTTAGGGGTTGAGCAGTTCTTC.

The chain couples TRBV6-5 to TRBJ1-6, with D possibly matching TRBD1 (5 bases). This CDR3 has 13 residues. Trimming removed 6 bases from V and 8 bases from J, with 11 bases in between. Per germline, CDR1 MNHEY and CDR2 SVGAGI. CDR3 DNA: TGTGCCAGCAGAACGGGGGACTATTCACCCCTCCACTTT. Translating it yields CASRTGDYSPLHF.

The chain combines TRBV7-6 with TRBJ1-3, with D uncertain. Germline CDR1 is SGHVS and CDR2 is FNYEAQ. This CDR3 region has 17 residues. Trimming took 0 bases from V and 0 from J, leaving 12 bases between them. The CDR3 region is CASSLAAGGSSGNTIYF. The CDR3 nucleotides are TGTGCCAGCAGCTTAGCGGCGGGAGGTTCCTCTGGAAACACCATATATTTT. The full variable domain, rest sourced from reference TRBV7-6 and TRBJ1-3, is GAGVSQSPRYKVTKRGQDVALRCDPISGHVSLYWYRQALGQGPEFLTYFNYEAQQDKSGLPNDRFSAERPEGSISTLTIQRTEQRDSAMYRCASSLAAGGSSGNTIYFGEGSWLTVV.

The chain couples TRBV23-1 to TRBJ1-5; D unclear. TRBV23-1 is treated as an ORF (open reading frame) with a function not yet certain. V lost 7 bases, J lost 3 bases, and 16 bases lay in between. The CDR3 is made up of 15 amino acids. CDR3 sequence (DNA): TGCGCCAGCAATAGTGGTGCCAGACCCAATCAGCCCCAGCATTTT. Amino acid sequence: CASNSGARPNQPQHF.

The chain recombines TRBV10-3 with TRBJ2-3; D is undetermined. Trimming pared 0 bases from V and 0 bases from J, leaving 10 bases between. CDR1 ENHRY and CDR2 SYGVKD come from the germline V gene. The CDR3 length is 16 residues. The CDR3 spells CAISESPTFSTDTQYF. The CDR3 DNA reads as TGTGCCATCAGTGAGTCCCCTACCTTTAGCACAGATACGCAGTATTTT.

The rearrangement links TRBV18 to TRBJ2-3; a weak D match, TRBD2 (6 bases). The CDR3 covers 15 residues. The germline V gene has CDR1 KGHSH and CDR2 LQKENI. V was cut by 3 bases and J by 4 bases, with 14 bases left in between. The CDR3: CASSPGHAGPDTQYF. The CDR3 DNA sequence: TGTGCCAGCTCACCCGGACACGCGGGGCCAGATACGCAGTATTTT.